This T cell receptor (beta chain) was obtained from a study of graft-versus-host responses after intestinal transplantation. Study as a whole: Recipients were all induced with anti-thymocyte globulin, then given tacrolimus and steroids for approximately three years.

Trimming stripped 5 bases from V and 1 base from J, with 17 bases between. Germline assignment: CDR1 PRHDT and CDR2 FYEKMQ (reference sequence). There are 17 residues in the CDR3. Study outcomes and limitations: Recipient bone marrow held GvH clones, some seen earlier in ileum or blood.

Concerning this clone itself: Its antigen is as yet unknown.

Here immunoSEQ multiplex PCR was the method, and the copy in TCRdb shows in-frame clones only, minus some. Among 29,000 or so clones listed, around nine tenths were seen once. The clonotype was recovered from a human patient who received an intestinal transplant, so some T cells may come from the graft donor. The chain links TRBV13 to TRBJ1-4, with D possibly TRBD1 on 5 matching bases. This specimen was PBMCs, taken roughly 68 weeks after intestinal transplantation. The CDR3 is CASSRTRGGGTNEKLFF. The CDR3 DNA follows: TGTGCCAGCAGCCGCACACGCGGGGGTGGAACTAATGAAAAACTGTTTTTT.